Sequencing of this T cell receptor beta chain was carried out in a study of tumor-infiltrating lymphocytes in primary liver carcinoma. As for the study in general: Staged T1-T3 N0M0, the tumors had sizes that ranged from 4.2 to 10 cm across. Whole-study findings and limits: Among the pair types, tumor region pairs showed more overlap than tumor-adjacent and tumor-blood pairs. Tumor top-250-clone fraction significantly exceeded that of blood (p = 0.039).

Germline V gene sequence: CDR1 KGHDR, CDR2 SFDVKD. V gave up 3 bases and J gave up 4 bases, with 12 bases separating them. The CDR3 extends over 15 amino acids. Investigators took RNA and DNA out together from approximately 22-30 mg of unsorted bulk tissue. With 500 ng total RNA as template and a constant-region primer, TCR beta cDNA was made. Modified slightly, ARM-PCR produced TCR beta libraries over three nested multiplex PCR rounds. TRBV1-TRBV30 forward primers paired with a C-beta reverse primer drove the first two PCR rounds, around 10 cycles each. TCRdb reprocessed the multiplex PCR reads with MiXCR, giving one entry per CDR3 protein. Here the sample spans some 40,000 distinct CDR3 sequences, roughly 75% being singletons. This clonotype appeared many times. Its antigen is currently unknown.

The origin of this receptor is a man aged 40-55 years with primary liver carcinoma and hepatitis B virus infection. The rearrangement joins TRBV24-1 to TRBJ1-5, with unresolved D. The source material was tumor-adjacent normal liver tissue. For the CDR3, the DNA is TGTGCCACCAGTGATACCGGAGAGGAGAATCAGCCCCAGCATTTT. Amino acid sequence: CATSDTGEENQPQHF.